This entry lists 15 T cell receptor beta chains sequenced from one sample in a study of response to subunit inactivated influenza vaccine. TCRdb reprocessed the RT-PCR reads with MiXCR, giving one entry per CDR3 protein. Among about 780,000 distinct CDR3 sequences listed, about a fifth were seen once. The sequencing used PBMCs from blood, collected 4 to 6 days after vaccination. The receptors were gathered from a man aged 50-60 years who received an inactivated influenza vaccine.

The J gene is TRBJ2-1, the V gene TRBV5-1, with 12 bases matching TRBD2. The CDR3 has 17 amino acids. Germline CDR1 is SGHRS and CDR2 is YFSETQ. J was trimmed by 4 bases and V by 5 bases; bases with no gene match: 10. CDR3 sequence: CASSTRTSGKYYNEQFF. Here the CDR3 DNA reads TGCGCCAGCAGTACTAGGACTAGCGGGAAATATTACAATGAGCAGTTCTTC.

This clonotype was picked up one time. V and J are TRBV12-3 or TRBV12-4 and TRBJ2-6; D unclear. V lost 6 bases and J lost 0, with 9 bases in between. The CDR3 contains 15 residues. CDR3 coding DNA: TGTGCCAGCAGGAAACACGGCTCTGGGGCCAACGTCCTGACTTTC. Encoded protein: CASRKHGSGANVLTF.

The chain carries TRBV7-9 and TRBJ2-5; 8 bases align to TRBD1. The germline CDR1 and CDR2 sequences are SEHNR and FQNEAQ (reference sequence). V shed 3 bases and J 5 bases; nucleotides not matched to a gene: 11. This CDR3 is built from 16 residues. CDR3: CASSFVPDRVGETQYF. For the CDR3, the DNA is TGTGCCAGCAGCTTCGTACCGGACAGGGTGGGGGAGACCCAGTACTTC. Supplemented by reference TRBV7-9 and TRBJ2-5, the full variable domain reads DTGVSQNPRHKITKRGQNVTFRCDPISEHNRLYWYRQTLGQGPEFLTYFQNEAQLEKSRLLSDRFSAERPKGSFSTLEIQRTEQGDSAMYLCASSFVPDRVGETQYFGPGTRLLVL.

V usage is TRBV7-2 and J usage is TRBJ1-2, with TRBD1 matching over 8 bases. J lost 0 bases, V lost 5 bases, and 5 bases had no gene match. The CDR3 loop spans 15 amino acids. Germline V gene sequence: CDR1 SGHTA, CDR2 FQGNSA. The CDR3 DNA reads TGTGCCAGCAGCAACAGGGGGAGGTCTAACTATGGCTACACCTTC. This translates into CASSNRGRSNYGYTF.

This clonotype was counted a few times. This chain connects TRBV27 to TRBJ1-1; the D gene is possibly TRBD1 (5 bases). CDR1 MNHEY and CDR2 SMNVEV come from the germline V gene (reference sequence). V gave up 2 bases and J gave up 5 bases, with 12 bases separating them. CDR3 size: 14 residues. CDR3 coding DNA: TGTGCCAGCAGTTTACAGGGTCCGAAAACTGAAGCTTTCTTT. Protein product: CASSLQGPKTEAFF.

This clonotype was picked up many times. V gene TRBV5-1 combines with J gene TRBJ2-2, with D possibly matching TRBD1 (5 bases). Per germline, CDR1 SGHRS and CDR2 YFSETQ. The CDR3 spans 15 residues. V lost 3 bases and J lost 0, with 9 bases in between. The CDR3, as DNA: TGCGCCAGCAGCTCCGGCAGGGCGAACACCGGGGAGCTGTTTTTT. Translation: CASSSGRANTGELFF. The whole variable domain, remainder taken from reference TRBV5-1 and TRBJ2-2, is KAGVTQTPRYLIKTRGQQVTLSCSPISGHRSVSWYQQTPGQGLQFLFEYFSETQRNKGNFPGRFSGRQFSNSRSEMNVSTLELGDSALYLCASSSGRANTGELFFGEGSRLTVL.

There are a few counts of this clonotype. This chain joins TRBV27 and TRBJ2-6; tentatively, D is TRBD2 (5 bases). This CDR3 is 14 amino acids long. Per germline, CDR1 MNHEY and CDR2 SMNVEV (reference sequence). V lost 10 bases and J lost 1, with 11 bases in between. CDR3 coding DNA: TGTGCCACTGGGAGAGGGTCTGGGGCCAACGTCCTGACTTTC. It is translated as CATGRGSGANVLTF.

For this clonotype: A read error is possible here, since a much larger clone lies one base away. The chain carries TRBV29-1 and TRBJ2-2; D ambiguous. Trimming took off 4 bases at V and 4 bases at J, with 4 bases between the two ends. The CDR3 has 11 residues. The germline CDR1 and CDR2 sequences are SQVTM and ANQGSEA. This chain's CDR3 is CSVGFTGELFF. The CDR3, as DNA: TGCAGCGTTGGGTTCACCGGGGAGCTGTTTTTT.

This clonotype was counted ten times or more. The chain links TRBV20-1 to TRBJ2-1, with no clear D. Looked up from germline, CDR1 is DFQATT and CDR2 is SNEGSKA (reference sequence). Deletions cut 5 bases from V and 0 bases from J, with 23 bases between. The CDR3 consists of 18 residues. This CDR3 reads CSASRGGQTHNSYNEQFF. CDR3 bases: TGCAGTGCTTCTCGTGGTGGCCAAACTCATAACTCCTACAATGAGCAGTTCTTC.

The CDR3 DNA reads as TGTGCCAGCAGGAGGGCAGGGGAGCCCCAGCATTTT. It specifies CASRRAGEPQHF. V usage is TRBV27 and J usage is TRBJ1-5; maybe TRBD1 (6 bases). The germline V and J ends were trimmed by 6 bases and 8 bases, with 11 bases remaining between them. Per the germline V gene, CDR1 is MNHEY and CDR2 is SMNVEV (reference sequence). This CDR3 is 12 amino acids long.

This clonotype was seen only a few times. The chain combines TRBV4-1 with TRBJ2-1; TRBD1 agrees at 10 bases. The V gene's germline CDR1 is MGHRA and CDR2 YSYEKL. The CDR3 consists of 14 residues. Germline trimming cut 2 bases from V and 13 bases from J; bases unmatched to any gene: 8. The CDR3 loop reads CASSQIGQGESQFF. CDR3 in DNA: TGCGCCAGCAGCCAAATCGGACAGGGGGAAAGTCAGTTCTTC.

The chain is built from TRBV12-3 or TRBV12-4 and TRBJ1-2; 10 nucleotides match TRBD1. There are 17 residues in the CDR3. With V trimmed by 4 bases and J by 0 bases, 8 bases remained unmatched. In nucleotides, the CDR3 is TGTGCCAGCAGTTCAGTAGGACAGGGGGATGCTAACTATGGCTACACCTTC. Residues: CASSSVGQGDANYGYTF.

CDR3 loop: CASSDTPLPDNEQFF. For the CDR3, the DNA is TGTGCCAGCAGTGACACGCCCCTGCCCGACAATGAGCAGTTCTTC. The chain recombines TRBV6-4 with TRBJ2-1; D ambiguous. V was trimmed by 2 bases and J by 5 bases, leaving 13 bases between them. Germline V CDR1 and CDR2: MRHNA, SNTAGT. The length of the CDR3 is 15 residues.

This clonotype has just a few counts. The chain combines TRBV20-1 with TRBJ1-1; D ambiguous. Trimming removed 6 bases at V and 3 bases at J, with 8 bases between. Germline lookup yields CDR1 DFQATT and CDR2 SNEGSKA (reference sequence). The CDR3 has 11 residues. The CDR3 region is CSAVLDTEAFF. CDR3 nucleotides: TGCAGTGCCGTCTTGGACACTGAAGCTTTCTTT.

This clonotype has a count of ten or more. The gene calls are TRBV20-1 and TRBJ2-1, with 8 bases lining up with TRBD2. V was pared by 6 bases and J by 0 bases, with 7 bases of the junction left unmatched. The germline gives CDR1 DFQATT, CDR2 SNEGSKA (reference sequence). This CDR3 is built from 15 residues. The CDR3 nucleotides read TGCAGTGCGACCGGTACTAGCGGCTCCTACAATGAGCAGTTCTTC. Encoded protein: CSATGTSGSYNEQFF.